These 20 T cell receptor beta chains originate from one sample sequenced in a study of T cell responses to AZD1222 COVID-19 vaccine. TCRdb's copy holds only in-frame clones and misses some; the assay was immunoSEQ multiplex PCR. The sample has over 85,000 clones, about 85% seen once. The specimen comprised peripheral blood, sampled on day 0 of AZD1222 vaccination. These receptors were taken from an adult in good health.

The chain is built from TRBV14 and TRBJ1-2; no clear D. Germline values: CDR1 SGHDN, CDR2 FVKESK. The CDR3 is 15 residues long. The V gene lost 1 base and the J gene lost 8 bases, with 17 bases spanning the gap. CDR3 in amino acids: CASSQAASRRQGYTF. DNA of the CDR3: TGTGCCAGCAGCCAAGCTGCCAGTCGACGGCAGGGCTACACCTTC. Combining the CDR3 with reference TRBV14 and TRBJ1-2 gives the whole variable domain EAGVTQFPSHSVIEKGQTVTLRCDPISGHDNLYWYRRVMGKEIKFLLHFVKESKQDESGMPNNRFLAERTGGTYSTLKVQPAELEDSGVYFCASSQAASRRQGYTFGSGTRLTVV.

CDR3 coding DNA: TGCGCCAGCAGCCCGGAGACTAGCGGGAGGGTCCACAATGAGCAGTTCTTC. Amino acid sequence: CASSPETSGRVHNEQFF. The rearrangement joins TRBV5-1 to TRBJ2-1, with 14 bases identical to TRBD2. Germline V gene sequence: CDR1 SGHRS, CDR2 YFSETQ. The V segment lost 4 bases and the J segment 5 bases; nucleotides outside the gene matches: 8. The CDR3 totals 17 residues.

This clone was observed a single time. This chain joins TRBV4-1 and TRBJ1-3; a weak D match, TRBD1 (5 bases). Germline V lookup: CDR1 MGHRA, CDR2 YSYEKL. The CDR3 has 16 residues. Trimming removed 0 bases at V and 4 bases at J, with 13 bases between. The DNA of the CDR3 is TGCGCCAGCAGCCAAGAAGTGGGGGGAGGGGGAAACACCATATATTTT. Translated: CASSQEVGGGGNTIYF.

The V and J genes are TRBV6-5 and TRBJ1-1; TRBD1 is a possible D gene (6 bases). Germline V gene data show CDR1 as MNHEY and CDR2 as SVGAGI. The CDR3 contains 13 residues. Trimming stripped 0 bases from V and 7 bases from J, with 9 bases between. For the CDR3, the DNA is TGTGCCAGCAGTTACTCGGGGGGCGGTGAAGCTTTCTTT. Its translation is CASSYSGGGEAFF.

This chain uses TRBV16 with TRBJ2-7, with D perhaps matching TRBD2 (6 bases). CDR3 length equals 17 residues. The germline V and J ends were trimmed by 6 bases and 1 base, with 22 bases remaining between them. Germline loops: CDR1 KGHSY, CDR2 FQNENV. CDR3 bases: TGTGCCAGCAGTCTGAGGGGCGGGGAAAGTTTGTCCTACGAGCAGTACTTC. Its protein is CASSLRGGESLSYEQYF. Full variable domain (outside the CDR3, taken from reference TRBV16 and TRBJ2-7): GEEVAQTPKHLVRGEGQKAKLYCAPIKGHSYVFWYQQVLKNEFKFLISFQNENVFDETGMPKERFSAKCLPNSPCSLEIQATKLEDSAVYFCASSLRGGESLSYEQYFGPGTRLTVT.

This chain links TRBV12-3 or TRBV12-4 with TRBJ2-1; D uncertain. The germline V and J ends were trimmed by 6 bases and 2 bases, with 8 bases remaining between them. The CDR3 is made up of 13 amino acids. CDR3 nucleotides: TGTGCCAGCAGCCCGGGTCCCTACAATGAGCAGTTCTTC. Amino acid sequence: CASSPGPYNEQFF.

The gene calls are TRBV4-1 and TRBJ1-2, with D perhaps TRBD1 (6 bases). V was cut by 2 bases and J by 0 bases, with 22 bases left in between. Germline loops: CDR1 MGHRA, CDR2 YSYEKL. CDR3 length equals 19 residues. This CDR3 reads CASSQKGDGLRKANYGYTF. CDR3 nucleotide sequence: TGCGCCAGCAGCCAAAAGGGGGACGGATTACGCAAAGCTAACTATGGCTACACCTTC.

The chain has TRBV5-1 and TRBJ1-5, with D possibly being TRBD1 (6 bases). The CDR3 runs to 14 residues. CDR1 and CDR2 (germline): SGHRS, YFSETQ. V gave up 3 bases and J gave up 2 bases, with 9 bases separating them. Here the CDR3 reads CASSSTGGNQPQHF. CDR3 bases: TGCGCCAGCAGCTCGACAGGAGGCAATCAGCCCCAGCATTTT.

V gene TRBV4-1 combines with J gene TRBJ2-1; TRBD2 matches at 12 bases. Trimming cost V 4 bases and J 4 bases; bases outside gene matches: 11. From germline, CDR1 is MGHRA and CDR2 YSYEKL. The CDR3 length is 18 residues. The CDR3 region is CASSPPTSGGNYYNEQFF. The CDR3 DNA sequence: TGCGCCAGCAGCCCGCCTACTAGCGGGGGGAACTATTACAATGAGCAGTTCTTC.

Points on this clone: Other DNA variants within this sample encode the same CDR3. CDR3 protein: CASSDRTNYGYTF. CDR3 nucleotide sequence: TGTGCCAGCAGTGACCGAACGAACTATGGCTACACCTTC. The J gene is TRBJ1-2, the V gene TRBV2; D ambiguous. V gave up 3 bases and J gave up 2 bases, with 7 bases separating them. The CDR3 has 13 amino acids. Germline CDR1 SNHLY, CDR2 FYNNEI.

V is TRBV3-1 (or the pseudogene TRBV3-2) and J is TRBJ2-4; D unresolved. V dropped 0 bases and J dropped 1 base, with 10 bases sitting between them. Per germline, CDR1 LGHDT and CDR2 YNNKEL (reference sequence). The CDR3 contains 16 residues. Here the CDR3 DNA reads TGTGCCAGCAGCCAAGATCTTCCGGACGCCAAAAACATTCAGTACTTC. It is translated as CASSQDLPDAKNIQYF.

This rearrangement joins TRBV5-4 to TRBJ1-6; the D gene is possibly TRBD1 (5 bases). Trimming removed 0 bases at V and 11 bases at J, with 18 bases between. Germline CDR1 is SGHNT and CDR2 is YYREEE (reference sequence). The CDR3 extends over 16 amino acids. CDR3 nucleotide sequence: TGTGCCAGCAGCTTGGGGGCCAGTGGGGGTGGGACACCCCTCCACTTT. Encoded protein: CASSLGASGGGTPLHF. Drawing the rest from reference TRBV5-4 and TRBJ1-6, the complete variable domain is ETGVTQSPTHLIKTRGQQVTLRCSSQSGHNTVSWYQQALGQGPQFIFQYYREEENGRGNFPPRFSGLQFPNYSSELNVNALELDDSALYLCASSLGASGGGTPLHFGNGTRLTVT.

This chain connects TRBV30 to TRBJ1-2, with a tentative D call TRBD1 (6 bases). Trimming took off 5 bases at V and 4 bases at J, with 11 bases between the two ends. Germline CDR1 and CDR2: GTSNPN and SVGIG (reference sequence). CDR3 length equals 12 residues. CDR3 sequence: CAWQGQFYGYTF. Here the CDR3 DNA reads TGTGCCTGGCAAGGACAGTTCTATGGCTACACCTTC.

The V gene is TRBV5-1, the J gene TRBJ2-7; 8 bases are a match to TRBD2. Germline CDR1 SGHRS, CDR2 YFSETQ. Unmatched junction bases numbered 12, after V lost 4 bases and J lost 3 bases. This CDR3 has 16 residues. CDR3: CASSAEPLAAHYEQYF. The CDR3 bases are TGCGCCAGCAGCGCAGAACCACTAGCGGCCCACTACGAGCAGTACTTC.

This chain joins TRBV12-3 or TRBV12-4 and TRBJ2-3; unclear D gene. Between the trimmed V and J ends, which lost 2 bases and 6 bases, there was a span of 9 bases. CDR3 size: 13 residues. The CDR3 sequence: CASSLRRADTQYF. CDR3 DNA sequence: TGTGCCAGCAGTTTAAGGCGAGCCGATACGCAGTATTTT.

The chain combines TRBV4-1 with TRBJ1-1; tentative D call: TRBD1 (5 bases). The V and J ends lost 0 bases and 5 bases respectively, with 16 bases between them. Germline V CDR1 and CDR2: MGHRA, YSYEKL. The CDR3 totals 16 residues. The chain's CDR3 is CASSQDRGMRGTEAFF. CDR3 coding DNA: TGCGCCAGCAGCCAAGATCGGGGGATGAGAGGTACTGAAGCTTTCTTT.

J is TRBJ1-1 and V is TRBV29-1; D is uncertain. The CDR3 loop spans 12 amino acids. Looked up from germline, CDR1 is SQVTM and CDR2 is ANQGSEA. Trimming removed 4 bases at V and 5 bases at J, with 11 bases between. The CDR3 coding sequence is TGCAGCGTTGTTGGGATTGGGACTGAAGCTTTCTTT. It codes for CSVVGIGTEAFF.

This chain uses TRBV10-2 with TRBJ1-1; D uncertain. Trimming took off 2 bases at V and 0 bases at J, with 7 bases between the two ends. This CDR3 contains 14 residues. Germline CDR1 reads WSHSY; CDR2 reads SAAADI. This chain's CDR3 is CASSEGTLNTEAFF. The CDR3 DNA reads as TGCGCCAGCAGTGAGGGCACCTTGAACACTGAAGCTTTCTTT.

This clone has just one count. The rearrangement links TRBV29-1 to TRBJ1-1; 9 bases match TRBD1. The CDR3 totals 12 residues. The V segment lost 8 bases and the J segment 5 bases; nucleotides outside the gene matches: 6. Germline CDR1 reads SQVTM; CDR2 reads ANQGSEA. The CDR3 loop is CSSGQGRTEAFF. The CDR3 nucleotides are TGCAGCAGCGGACAGGGGAGGACTGAAGCTTTCTTT.

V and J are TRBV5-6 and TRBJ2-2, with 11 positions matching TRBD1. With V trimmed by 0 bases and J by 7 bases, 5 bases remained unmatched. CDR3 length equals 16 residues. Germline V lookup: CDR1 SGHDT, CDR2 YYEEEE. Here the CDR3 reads CASSLGRTGGHGELFF. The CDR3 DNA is TGTGCCAGCAGCTTGGGCCGGACAGGGGGCCACGGGGAGCTGTTTTTT.